This T cell receptor (beta chain) was profiled in a study of graft-versus-host responses after intestinal transplantation. In the study overall: Tacrolimus plus steroids were given to all recipients for two to three years, preceded by anti-thymocyte globulin induction. Study-wide results and caveats: Within the allografts of patients who had graft-donor T cell macrochimerism, graft-versus-host to host-versus-graft clonal ratios were high.

Here immunoSEQ multiplex PCR was the method, and the copy in TCRdb shows in-frame clones only, minus some. The table lists 13,000 or so clones, roughly 86% of them singletons, with roughly a quarter in the top ten. On this clone: What it binds is unknown.

The germline CDR1 and CDR2 sequences are SGHTA and FQGTGA. Unmatched junction bases numbered 1, after V lost 3 bases and J lost 0 bases. The CDR3 covers 15 residues. The source material was PBMCs, sampled after intestinal transplantation. The origin of this receptor is a human patient who received an intestinal transplant, so some T cells may come from the graft donor. The rearrangement joins TRBV7-3 to TRBJ2-1; 8 bases fit TRBD2. The CDR3 here is CASSFGLASYNEQFF. The CDR3 DNA reads as TGTGCCAGCAGCTTCGGACTAGCCTCCTACAATGAGCAGTTCTTC.